This T cell receptor beta chain was identified in a study of CD8 T cells in Susac syndrome. Random hexamers were used to reverse transcribe an amount of roughly 0.5 to 1 ug RNA. Amplification of TCR beta CDR3 spanned 54 Vbeta and 13 Jbeta via immunoSEQ multiplex PCR. MiXCR, run by TCRdb on the immunoSEQ multiplex PCR reads, gives a single entry per CDR3 protein. This sample has 150,000 to 200,000 distinct CDR3 sequences, with roughly 95% found just once. From blood CD8+ and CD4+ T cells, the TCR beta chain was sequenced. Healthy donors constituted the control group, matched for age and sex. The material sequenced was CD4+ T cells from PBMCs. The sequence was collected from a human donor in good health.

The CDR3 DNA reads as TGCAGCGTTTCACAGGGTAGCCCCTACGAGCAGTACTTC. Protein sequence: CSVSQGSPYEQYF. The gene calls are TRBV29-1 and TRBJ2-7; a possible D gene is TRBD1 (6 bases). From germline, CDR1 is SQVTM and CDR2 ANQGSEA. V lost 5 bases to trimming and J lost 2 bases, with 13 bases between them. This CDR3 region has 13 residues.